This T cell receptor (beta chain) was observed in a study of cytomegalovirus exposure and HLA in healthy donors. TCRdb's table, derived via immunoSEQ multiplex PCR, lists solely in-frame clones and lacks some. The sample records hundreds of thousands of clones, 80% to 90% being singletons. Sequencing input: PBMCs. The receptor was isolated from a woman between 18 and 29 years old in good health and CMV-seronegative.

CDR3 bases: TGTGCCAGTAGTATCACCCATAACACCTACGAGCAGTACTTC. Its translation: CASSITHNTYEQYF. V is TRBV19 and J is TRBJ2-7, with D hard to call. The V end lost 3 bases, the J end lost 2 bases, and 11 bases lay between the germline ends. The germline V gene has CDR1 LNHDA and CDR2 SQIVND (reference sequence). The CDR3 is 14 amino acids.